Included here is one TCR beta chain sequence, with context. Assay: immunoSEQ multiplex PCR; the TCRdb copy retains only in-frame clones and omits some. The profile shows more than 60,000 clones, 93% of them singletons. V was trimmed by 4 bases and J by 0 bases, leaving 17 bases between them. Germline lookup yields CDR1 GTSNPN and CDR2 SVGIG (reference sequence). The CDR3 has 16 amino acids. This sample is part of a study of siplizumab effects on memory and regulatory T cells. Specimen: CD8+ T cells sorted from blood. The chain couples TRBV30 to TRBJ2-3; tentatively, D is TRBD1 or TRBD2 (6 bases each). The sequence derives from a human donor in good health. CDR3 amino acids: CAWTKAGGKSTDTQYF. CDR3 in DNA: TGTGCCTGGACCAAGGCCGGGGGCAAGAGCACAGATACGCAGTATTTT. Filled out from reference TRBV30 and TRBJ2-3, the complete variable domain reads SQTIHQWPATLVQPVGSPLSLECTVEGTSNPNLYWYRQAAGRGLQLLFYSVGIGQISSEVPQNLSASRPQDRQFILSSKKLLLSDSGFYLCAWTKAGGKSTDTQYFGPGTRLTVL.